Included here is one T cell receptor (beta chain) sequence, with context. Antigen unknown. The data belong to a study of graft-versus-host responses after intestinal transplantation. Study background: Each patient got anti-thymocyte globulin induction, then tacrolimus and steroids for about 3 years. Study-level points and caveats: GvH clones appeared in recipient marrow, some first in ileum or blood. Early post-transplant HvG declines tracked with peak circulating GvH clone levels.

Germline CDR1 and CDR2: MDHEN and SYDVKM. The junction had 5 bases not matched to a gene; V was cut back by 6 bases and J by 14 bases. The CDR3 totals 13 residues. Sequenced by immunoSEQ multiplex PCR; TCRdb stores in-frame clones only, minus some. The sample holds tens of thousands of clones, under 95% seen once. The TCR was taken from a human donor who was the organ donor for an intestinal transplant. The chain joins TRBV28 to TRBJ2-1; 15 bases map to TRBD2. The input for sequencing was unstimulated CD4+ T cells sorted from spleen or lymph node cells, taken before transplant. CDR3 bases: TGTGCCAGCAGCTGGACTAGCGGGAGGGCAAAGTTCTTC. Translation gives CASSWTSGRAKFF.